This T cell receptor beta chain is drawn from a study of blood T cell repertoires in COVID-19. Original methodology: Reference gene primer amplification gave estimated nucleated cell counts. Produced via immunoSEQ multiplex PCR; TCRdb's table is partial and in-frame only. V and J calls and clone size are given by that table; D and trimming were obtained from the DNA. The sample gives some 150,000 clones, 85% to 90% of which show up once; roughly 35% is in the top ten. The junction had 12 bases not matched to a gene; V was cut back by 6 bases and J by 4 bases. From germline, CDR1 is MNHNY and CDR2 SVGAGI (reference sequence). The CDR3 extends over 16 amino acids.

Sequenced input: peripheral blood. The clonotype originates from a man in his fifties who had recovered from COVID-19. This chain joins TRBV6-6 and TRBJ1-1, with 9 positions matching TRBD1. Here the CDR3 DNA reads TGTGCCAGCAGCCCGGGACAGGGAGGATGGGGCACTGAAGCTTTCTTT. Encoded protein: CASSPGQGGWGTEAFF.